A single sample is the source of the 11 T cell receptor beta chains below, sequenced in a study of beta chain features in type 1 diabetes. Reverse transcription of all isolated RNA meant that expressed TCRB transcripts were sequenced. The data were produced by immunoSEQ multiplex PCR, yet TCRdb's version contains in-frame clones alone and is incomplete. The data contain around 300,000 clones, about 8% of them singletons. The sample taken for sequencing was central memory CD4+ T cells from blood. The receptor source for this set is a woman between 18 and 29 years old in good health.

The chain recombines TRBV7-2 with TRBJ2-2, with 8 bases matching TRBD1. Trimming took 0 bases from V and 8 from J; bases not matched to a gene: 8. The CDR3 sequence is 16 residues long. The germline V gene has CDR1 SGHTA and CDR2 FQGNSA. DNA for the CDR3: TGTGCCAGCAGCTTAGCCTCGAACAGGGGGTATGGGGAGCTGTTTTTT. Protein product: CASSLASNRGYGELFF.

This chain joins TRBV14 and TRBJ1-5, with D unresolved. The CDR3 covers 15 residues. CDR1 is SGHDN and CDR2 is FVKESK in the germline V gene. Trimming shortened V by 0 bases and J by 4 bases, and 10 bases separated the two germline ends. The CDR3 protein is CASSQESGPNQPQHF. CDR3 coding DNA: TGTGCCAGCAGCCAAGAGAGCGGGCCTAATCAGCCCCAGCATTTT. Full variable domain (rest looked up from reference TRBV14 and TRBJ1-5): EAGVTQFPSHSVIEKGQTVTLRCDPISGHDNLYWYRRVMGKEIKFLLHFVKESKQDESGMPNNRFLAERTGGTYSTLKVQPAELEDSGVYFCASSQESGPNQPQHFGDGTRLSIL.

The sample holds a few counts of this clone. DNA of the CDR3: TGTGCCAGCAGCCAATGGGCGGGGGGCACAGATACGCAGTATTTT. It encodes CASSQWAGGTDTQYF. This chain joins TRBV7-3 and TRBJ2-3; 7 nucleotides match TRBD2. With 5 bases clipped from V and 1 base from J, the junction kept 6 bases outside the gene matches. The CDR3 is made up of 15 amino acids. Germline CDR1 and CDR2: SGHTA and FQGTGA.

This clone was seen at least ten times. The rearrangement uses TRBV6-1 and TRBJ2-1; 12 bases line up with TRBD2. This CDR3 has 15 amino acids. V dropped 7 bases and J dropped 5; count of bases not matched to a gene: 6. Germline CDR1 MNHNS, CDR2 SASEGT. CDR3 bases: TGTGCCAGCACCTCACTAGCGGGGGGTGACAATGAGCAGTTCTTC. Translating gives CASTSLAGGDNEQFF.

This clone was seen a handful of times. CDR3 DNA: TGCGCCAGCAGCTTGGAGGGGTTTTCGGGTCAGCCCCAGCATTTT. This translates into CASSLEGFSGQPQHF. V usage is TRBV5-1 and J usage is TRBJ1-5, with D possibly matching TRBD1 (5 bases). Trimming removed 0 bases at V and 6 bases at J, with 13 bases between. There are 15 residues in the CDR3. Germline lookup yields CDR1 SGHRS and CDR2 YFSETQ.

The chain links TRBV4-3 to TRBJ2-3; D gene unclear. This CDR3 region has 15 residues. With 4 bases removed from V and 3 bases from J, the gap between germline ends came to 14 bases. Germline-derived CDR1 and CDR2 are LGHNA and YSLEER. The CDR3 DNA reads as TGCGCCAGCAGCCGAGAAGGGTTGGATACAGATACGCAGTATTTT. Translating gives CASSREGLDTDTQYF.

This clone showed up just a few times. The V and J genes are TRBV7-9 and TRBJ2-6; D unresolved. This CDR3 has 13 amino acids. Per germline, CDR1 SEHNR and CDR2 FQNEAQ (reference sequence). Trimming took off 6 bases at V and 4 bases at J, with 7 bases between the two ends. The CDR3 sequence: CASRTSGANVLTF. The CDR3 DNA reads TGTGCCAGCAGGACTTCCGGGGCCAACGTCCTGACTTTC.

V is TRBV18 and J is TRBJ2-7, with D perhaps matching TRBD1 or TRBD2 (6 bases each). V was shortened by 0 bases and J by 1 base, with 16 bases between the two germline ends. Germline assignment: CDR1 KGHSH and CDR2 LQKENI. CDR3 length: 17 residues. The CDR3 nucleotides read TGTGCCAGCTCACCACCGGACTACCGGCAGGGGTCCTACGAGCAGTACTTC. Residues: CASSPPDYRQGSYEQYF.

This clone was seen many times. The chain links TRBV2 to TRBJ1-4; no firm D call. Looked up from germline, CDR1 is SNHLY and CDR2 is FYNNEI. Between the trimmed V and J ends, which lost 9 bases and 5 bases, there was a span of 25 bases. This CDR3 has 17 amino acids. In DNA form, the CDR3 reads TGTGCCAGTAACCCGGCAGTCGCCCAAGGATCAAATGAAAAACTGTTTTTT. Protein sequence: CASNPAVAQGSNEKLFF. The complete variable domain, with remaining parts taken from reference TRBV2 and TRBJ1-4, reads EPEVTQTPSHQVTQMGQEVILRCVPISNHLYFYWYRQILGQKVEFLVSFYNNEISEKSEIFDDQFSVERPDGSNFTLKIRSTKLEDSAMYFCASNPAVAQGSNEKLFFGSGTQLSVL.

This clone was counted between two and nine times. J is TRBJ2-5 and V is TRBV2; D is perhaps TRBD2 (5 bases). This CDR3 contains 13 residues. The V and J ends lost 6 bases and 1 base respectively, with 9 bases between them. Germline V gene sequence: CDR1 SNHLY, CDR2 FYNNEI. DNA of the CDR3: TGTGCCAGCAGCGGGATTCTCCAAGAGACCCAGTACTTC. Residues: CASSGILQETQYF.

This clone was counted ten times or more. Here the CDR3 DNA reads TGTGCCAGCAGCCCGGGACAGTTCGGGGAGCTGTTTTTT. Translation gives CASSPGQFGELFF. The chain carries TRBV7-3 and TRBJ2-2; 7 nucleotides match TRBD1. CDR1 is SGHTA, CDR2 FQGTGA, per germline. J was trimmed by 7 bases and V by 5 bases; bases with no gene match: 4. This CDR3 is 13 amino acids long.